This T cell receptor (beta chain) was sequenced for a study of cytomegalovirus exposure and HLA in healthy donors. Study findings and constraints: The study recorded about 150 TCR beta chains that were cytomegalovirus-associated. Diagnosis of cytomegalovirus status made by the classifier reportedly showed high specificity and sensitivity. Per a later analysis, 18,000 or so TCR beta sequences showed association with HLA alleles at 0.05 false discovery rate.

Trimming pared 0 bases from V and 5 bases from J, leaving 11 bases between. CDR1 and CDR2 (germline): MNHNS, SASEGT. The CDR3 covers 15 residues. This clone appeared a single time. Its cognate antigen is unknown. The PCR ran on 60 Vbeta and 13 Jbeta primers. The protocol was immunoSEQ multiplex PCR, while the TCRdb copy is restricted to in-frame clones and leaves out a portion. The table includes 150,000 to 200,000 clones, roughly 83% detected once. Healthy bone marrow donors made up the donor group. V is TRBV6-1 and J is TRBJ1-3; D not resolved. The sequencing input was PBMCs. The sequence was collected from a boy under 18 in good health and CMV-seronegative. The CDR3, as DNA: TGTGCCAGCAGTGAAGCGCCCGGCGGCAGAAACACCATATATTTT. Its protein product is CASSEAPGGRNTIYF.